These 21 T cell receptor beta chains were all obtained from the same sample, sequenced in a study of blood T cell repertoires in COVID-19. Repertoires were generated with immunoSEQ multiplex PCR, while TCRdb's copy carries only in-frame clones and drops some. The data show 300,000 to 400,000 clones, around 86% seen once. The specimen sequenced was peripheral blood. The receptor set was obtained from a woman aged 45-65 years with COVID-19, enrolled during active disease.

For this clone: The identical CDR3 is also encoded by other nucleotide sequences in the sample. The genes are TRBV27 and TRBJ1-6; no reliable D call. Germline V lookup: CDR1 MNHEY, CDR2 SMNVEV (reference sequence). Between the trimmed V and J ends, which lost 6 bases and 7 bases, there was a span of 10 bases. CDR3 length: 13 amino acids. The CDR3 DNA is TGTGCCAGCAGCTTTATCGGGAATTCACCCCTCCACTTT. Translated, it gives CASSFIGNSPLHF.

This clone appeared once. This chain uses TRBV5-6 with TRBJ2-7, with TRBD2 matching 7 bases. The germline V gene has CDR1 SGHDT and CDR2 YYEEEE. The CDR3 sequence is 15 residues long. J lost 4 bases, V lost 0 bases, and 7 bases had no gene match. The DNA for the CDR3 is TGTGCCAGCAGCTTGGTCCTCCCCGGGAGGTACGAGCAGTACTTC. Encoded protein: CASSLVLPGRYEQYF.

The chain combines TRBV27 with TRBJ2-7, with 7 bases identical to TRBD2. The germline V gene encodes CDR1 MNHEY and CDR2 SMNVEV (reference sequence). This CDR3 has 14 residues. Trimming removed 5 bases from V and 3 bases from J; junction bases left unmatched: 7. CDR3 sequence reads: CASSPREDLYEQYF. Written as DNA, the CDR3 is TGTGCCAGCAGTCCCCGGGAGGACCTCTACGAGCAGTACTTC.

The chain is built from TRBV5-1 and TRBJ1-3; a possible D gene is TRBD1 (5 bases). Trimming left V 4 bases short and J 2 bases short, with 10 bases between. Germline V lookup: CDR1 SGHRS, CDR2 YFSETQ. The CDR3 loop spans 14 amino acids. The CDR3 loop reads CASSGGATGNTIYF. In nucleotides, the CDR3 is TGCGCCAGCAGCGGAGGGGCGACTGGAAACACCATATATTTT.

The chain is built from TRBV9 and TRBJ2-7; 9 nucleotides match TRBD1. The germline V gene has CDR1 SGDLS and CDR2 YYNGEE. After removal of 2 bases from V and 0 bases from J, the junction contained 0 bases not matched to a gene. This CDR3 has 14 amino acids. CDR3 DNA: TGTGCCAGCAGCGTGACAGGGGGCTCCTACGAGCAGTACTTC. Its protein is CASSVTGGSYEQYF.

The CDR3 bases are TGTGCCAGCATGAGTCGGAGGGGGCTTTACGAGCAGTACTTC. Amino acid sequence: CASMSRRGLYEQYF. This chain links TRBV6-6 with TRBJ2-7; possible D gene TRBD1, 7 bases. The CDR3 runs to 14 residues. The germline CDR1 and CDR2 sequences are MNHNY and SVGAGI (reference sequence). Trimming shortened V by 7 bases and J by 4 bases, and 17 bases separated the two germline ends.

V gene TRBV4-2 combines with J gene TRBJ2-7, with D perhaps TRBD2 (5 bases). This CDR3 is 16 amino acids long. V dropped 3 bases and J dropped 4 bases, with 19 bases sitting between them. Germline V gives CDR1 LGHNA, CDR2 YNFKEQ. The CDR3 DNA sequence: TGTGCCAGCAGCCATCCCCGCCGGGAAGGCGGGTACGAGCAGTACTTC. Residues: CASSHPRREGGYEQYF.

The gene calls are TRBV23-1 and TRBJ2-1; no clear D gene. TRBV23-1 is recorded as an ORF, its role being uncertain. The length of the CDR3 is 16 residues. The germline V and J ends were trimmed by 4 bases and 0 bases, with 13 bases remaining between them. CDR3 protein: CASSLSPVSSYNEQFF. The DNA of the CDR3 is TGCGCCAGCAGTCTATCACCGGTAAGCTCCTACAATGAGCAGTTCTTC.

This rearrangement joins TRBV27 to TRBJ2-2; the D is unclear. Germline V gene sequence: CDR1 MNHEY, CDR2 SMNVEV (reference sequence). Trimming pared 5 bases from V and 6 bases from J, leaving 10 bases between. There are 13 residues in the CDR3. Written as DNA, the CDR3 is TGTGCCAGCAGTGCGAGTGGTTCCGGGGAGCTGTTTTTT. Encoded protein: CASSASGSGELFF.

This clone has a handful of counts. The chain employs TRBV12-3 or TRBV12-4 and TRBJ1-5; D remains unclear. V dropped 4 bases and J dropped 9 bases, with 10 bases sitting between them. The CDR3 runs to 12 residues. The CDR3 region has the DNA TGTGCCAGCAGTTCCGGAGGTGCGCCCCAGCATTTT. Its protein product is CASSSGGAPQHF.

Of note for this clone: The sample contains more than one DNA sequence encoding this CDR3. The chain uses TRBV7-9 and TRBJ2-1; the match to TRBD2 covers 8 bases. With V trimmed by 5 bases and J by 3 bases, 6 bases remained unmatched. The V gene's germline CDR1 is SEHNR and CDR2 FQNEAQ (reference sequence). The CDR3 runs to 15 residues. The CDR3 here is CASSPPGGGYNEQFF. Here the CDR3 DNA reads TGTGCCAGCAGCCCTCCGGGGGGGGGCTACAATGAGCAGTTCTTC.

Only one count was recorded for this clone. This chain links TRBV7-2 with TRBJ2-7; no definite D call. V was clipped by 3 bases and J by 2 bases, with 11 bases between them. The germline CDR1 and CDR2 sequences are SGHTA and FQGNSA. The CDR3 contains 14 residues. CDR3 in amino acids: CASSFVQPPYEQYF. DNA of the CDR3: TGTGCCAGCAGCTTCGTACAGCCGCCCTACGAGCAGTACTTC.

The gene calls are TRBV6-1 and TRBJ2-1; D possibly corresponds to TRBD2 (7 bases). The length of the CDR3 is 15 residues. V was clipped by 3 bases and J by 1 base, with 10 bases between them. CDR1 MNHNS and CDR2 SASEGT come from the germline V gene. CDR3 bases: TGTGCCAGCAGTGAGGGGGGGCTATCCTACAATGAGCAGTTCTTC. It yields the protein CASSEGGLSYNEQFF.

This rearrangement joins TRBV18 to TRBJ1-1, with D unresolved. The V and J ends lost 0 bases and 0 bases respectively, with 14 bases between them. The V gene's germline CDR1 is KGHSH and CDR2 LQKENI. The CDR3 has 17 residues. The CDR3 is CASSPPRAPFMNTEAFF. The DNA for the CDR3 is TGTGCCAGCTCACCACCGAGGGCCCCGTTCATGAACACTGAAGCTTTCTTT.

The chain recombines TRBV19 with TRBJ2-3, with TRBD1 matching over 10 bases. CDR3 size: 15 residues. Germline V gene sequence: CDR1 LNHDA, CDR2 SQIVND (reference sequence). Unmatched junction bases numbered 6, after V lost 5 bases and J lost 4 bases. The DNA for the CDR3 is TGTGCCAGTAGTGCCCGGGACAGGGGACCAGATACGCAGTATTTT. Its protein is CASSARDRGPDTQYF.

This clone was seen once. The chain recombines TRBV5-4 with TRBJ2-7; 10 bases align to TRBD1. Germline V CDR1 and CDR2: SGHNT, YYREEE (reference sequence). Trimming cost V 4 bases and J 3 bases; bases outside gene matches: 7. The CDR3 is 15 residues long. This chain's CDR3 is CASSKGGTGVYEQYF. In DNA, the CDR3 is TGTGCCAGCAGCAAGGGGGGGACAGGGGTCTACGAGCAGTACTTC.

This clone was counted between two and nine times. The chain links TRBV30 to TRBJ1-6; 11 bases match TRBD1. The length of the CDR3 is 15 residues. J lost 7 bases, V lost 1 base, and 3 bases had no gene match. Germline assignment: CDR1 GTSNPN and CDR2 SVGIG (reference sequence). CDR3 in amino acids: CAWSDGTGGNSPLHF. CDR3 DNA sequence: TGTGCCTGGAGTGATGGGACAGGGGGAAATTCACCCCTCCACTTT.

J is TRBJ1-2 and V is TRBV4-1; TRBD1 might be the D (6 bases). Germline V gene lookup returns CDR1 MGHRA and CDR2 YSYEKL. The CDR3 is made up of 15 amino acids. The V end lost 0 bases, the J end lost 9 bases, and 17 bases lay between the germline ends. CDR3 sequence (DNA): TGCGCCAGCAGCCAAGACCCAACAGGGACCTTTAGCTACACCTTC. Residues: CASSQDPTGTFSYTF.

A single count supports this clone. This chain links TRBV6-5 with TRBJ1-1, with D unresolved. Germline V gene data show CDR1 as MNHEY and CDR2 as SVGAGI. V gave up 2 bases and J gave up 7 bases, with 14 bases separating them. The CDR3 sequence is 14 residues long. CDR3 in amino acids: CASSYGLGINEAFF. The CDR3 DNA is TGTGCCAGCAGTTACGGGCTGGGCATCAATGAAGCTTTCTTT.

J is TRBJ1-2 and V is TRBV4-2; TRBD1 matches 7 bases. Germline V gene data show CDR1 as LGHNA and CDR2 as YNFKEQ. The CDR3 has 15 amino acids. With 1 base clipped from V and 2 bases from J, the junction kept 4 bases outside the gene matches. CDR3 in amino acids: CASSQVGGENYGYTF. CDR3 nucleotides: TGTGCCAGCAGCCAAGTAGGGGGCGAAAACTATGGCTACACCTTC.

The J gene is TRBJ2-1, the V gene TRBV19; the match to TRBD2 covers 11 bases. Trimming removed 5 bases from V and 10 bases from J; junction bases left unmatched: 4. The CDR3 extends over 13 amino acids. The germline V gene encodes CDR1 LNHDA and CDR2 SQIVND (reference sequence). CDR3 protein: CASSVGLAEEQFF. The CDR3 DNA sequence: TGTGCCAGTAGTGTGGGACTAGCGGAAGAGCAGTTCTTC.